This TCR beta chain was sequenced in a study of blood T cells in healthy people across ages. Study in general: Per every two T cells, about one barcoded beta molecule was captured by template switching.

Healthy Caucasian individuals from Russia aged about 6 to 95 were enrolled as donors. This CDR3 is built from 13 residues. The V and J ends lost 6 bases and 6 bases respectively, with 12 bases between them. Germline lookup yields CDR1 MNHNY and CDR2 SVGAGI (reference sequence). A J-beta primer mix and a sample-barcoded 5' primer were used in a second PCR of about 7 to 11 cycles. Each cDNA molecule, via a template-switch adaptor with 12 random nucleotides, was tagged. TCRdb re-called the 5' RACE reads with MiXCR, one entry per CDR3 protein. The profile covers around 280,000 distinct CDR3 sequences, with around 27% appearing a single time and 25% to 30% taken by the ten largest.

The sample taken for sequencing was blood. The receptor was isolated from a woman aged 65 to 85 in good health. This rearrangement joins TRBV6-6 to TRBJ2-1; either TRBD1 or TRBD2 may supply D (5 bases each). In nucleotides, the CDR3 is TGTGCCAGCAGCTCGGGACGGCCCAATGAGCAGTTCTTC. This sequence encodes CASSSGRPNEQFF.